This passage covers 9 T cell receptor beta chains from one sample sequenced in a study of blood T cell repertoires in COVID-19. TCRdb's table, derived via immunoSEQ multiplex PCR, lists solely in-frame clones and lacks some. Of 65,000 to 95,000 clones listed, 88% are singletons. Specimen: peripheral blood. These receptors all stem from a man aged 65 to 79 with acute or convalescent COVID-19.

This chain uses TRBV9 with TRBJ1-1; weak D call: TRBD1 (5 bases). The length of the CDR3 is 13 residues. CDR1 SGDLS and CDR2 YYNGEE come from the germline V gene. V shed 0 bases and J shed 6 bases, with 9 bases lying between them. In DNA, the CDR3 is TGTGCCAGCAGCGTAGGCAGGGCATCTGAAGCTTTCTTT. Translated, it gives CASSVGRASEAFF.

This clone was detected only once. The chain has TRBV9 and TRBJ2-6; TRBD2 aligns across 7 bases. Germline V lookup: CDR1 SGDLS, CDR2 YYNGEE. Trimming at V came to 2 bases and at J to 0 bases, leaving 8 bases not matched to a gene. CDR3 size: 18 residues. CDR3 DNA sequence: TGTGCCAGCAGCGTTTCTAGCGGAGGTTTCTCTGGGGCCAACGTCCTGACTTTC. Translation gives CASSVSSGGFSGANVLTF.

The V and J genes are TRBV6-6 and TRBJ2-2; TRBD2 aligns across 10 bases. There are 17 residues in the CDR3. Germline V CDR1 and CDR2: MNHNY, SVGAGI (reference sequence). With 5 bases clipped from V and 7 bases from J, the junction kept 13 bases outside the gene matches. The CDR3 DNA follows: TGTGCCAGCAGTCCCCGGGCGTCTAGCGGGGGAGGCGGGGAGCTGTTTTTT. This sequence encodes CASSPRASSGGGGELFF.

This clone has a handful of counts. The rearrangement links TRBV6-2 or TRBV6-3 to TRBJ2-7; 8 bases agree with TRBD1. Germline values: CDR1 MNHEY, CDR2 SVGEGT. The V and J ends lost 5 bases and 3 bases, in that order; junction bases with no gene match: 18. The CDR3 contains 18 residues. This CDR3 is CASSRPYFTVDRDYEQYF. The DNA of the CDR3 is TGTGCCAGCAGTAGGCCTTATTTTACCGTGGACAGGGACTACGAGCAGTACTTC.

This clone showed up just a few times. The chain combines TRBV28 with TRBJ1-2; possible D gene TRBD1, 6 bases. The V gene lost 8 bases and the J gene lost 2 bases, with 15 bases spanning the gap. The length of the CDR3 is 14 residues. Germline lookup yields CDR1 MDHEN and CDR2 SYDVKM. The CDR3 loop is CASGPRTANYGYTF. The CDR3 DNA sequence: TGTGCCAGCGGTCCGAGGACAGCAAACTATGGCTACACCTTC.

V usage is TRBV11-3 and J usage is TRBJ2-7; maybe TRBD2 (5 bases). Germline CDR1 is SGHNT and CDR2 is YENEEA. CDR3 length: 13 amino acids. Trimming left V 1 base short and J 4 bases short, with 8 bases between. The CDR3 DNA reads TGTGCCAGCAGCTTAGCTCCGGGATACGAGCAGTACTTC. Translating gives CASSLAPGYEQYF. The full variable domain, with the rest looked up from reference TRBV11-3 and TRBJ2-7, is EAGVVQSPRYKIIEKKQPVAFWCNPISGHNTLYWYLQNLGQGPELLIRYENEEAVDDSQLPKDRFSAERLKGVDSTLKIQPAELGDSAVYLCASSLAPGYEQYFGPGTRLTVT.

V is TRBV5-1 and J is TRBJ2-2, with D possibly being TRBD2 (6 bases). This CDR3 is built from 15 residues. CDR1 SGHRS and CDR2 YFSETQ come from the germline V gene. Trimming shortened V by 0 bases and J by 7 bases, and 13 bases separated the two germline ends. In DNA, the CDR3 is TGCGCCAGCAGCTTGGAAGGCAGGCGGGGCGGGGAGCTGTTTTTT. This encodes CASSLEGRRGGELFF.

J is TRBJ2-6 and V is TRBV27, with 8 bases identical to TRBD1. Germline V gene lookup returns CDR1 MNHEY and CDR2 SMNVEV (reference sequence). The CDR3 has 19 residues. Trimming removed 4 bases from V and 0 bases from J; junction bases left unmatched: 11. CDR3 protein: CASSSRGDRRSSGANVLTF. CDR3 coding DNA: TGTGCCAGCAGTTCCAGAGGGGACAGGAGGTCCTCTGGGGCCAACGTCCTGACTTTC.

J is TRBJ2-3 and V is TRBV6-6; D ambiguous. Germline V lookup: CDR1 MNHNY, CDR2 SVGAGI (reference sequence). The CDR3 has 16 residues. Trimming shortened V by 4 bases and J by 0 bases, and 14 bases separated the two germline ends. The CDR3 loop is CASSSLHAQSTDTQYF. The CDR3 DNA follows: TGTGCCAGCAGTTCATTACACGCTCAAAGCACAGATACGCAGTATTTT.